This T cell receptor beta chain derives from a study of T-cell reconstitution after alpha-beta-depleted transplantation in children. Researchers prepared the TCRbeta library using unique molecular identifiers, the study reports. TCRdb reprocessed the PCR reads with MiXCR, giving one entry per CDR3 protein. Among some 640,000 distinct CDR3 sequences, 15% to 20% were seen once, and the ten largest hold 0.9% to 1.2%. V trimming: 6 bases; J trimming: 3 bases; junction bases outside the gene matches: 8. Germline CDR1 MNHNS, CDR2 SASEGT. The CDR3 length is 15 residues. Source: PBMCs from the stem cell graft donor, taken from the stem cell graft. This TCR was sampled from a human donor who donated a stem cell graft to a child with acute myeloid leukemia. This chain connects TRBV6-1 to TRBJ1-1; TRBD1 matches at 9 bases. The CDR3: CASSRRTGVYTEAFF. The CDR3 DNA is TGTGCCAGCAGCCGTCGGACAGGGGTGTACACTGAAGCTTTCTTT.